This T cell receptor beta chain was recovered during a study of Graves' ophthalmopathy and Graves' hyperthyroidism. Concerning this clonotype: Since a much larger clone is just one base distant, this may be a read error.

The TCR beta CDR3 regions underwent amplification from RNA transcripts. Amplification began with first-round RT-PCR using HTBI primers, then second-round multiplex PCR was performed. Via MiXCR, TCRdb re-called the multiplex PCR reads, giving one row per CDR3 protein. This sample yields about 1.1 million distinct CDR3 sequences, of which about two fifths are seen a single time; 11% belongs to the top ten. The CDR3 runs 14 residues. Per germline, CDR1 SGHVS and CDR2 FQNEAQ. This sequence was found in an adult man with Graves' hyperthyroidism. Specimen: peripheral blood or thyroid tissue (not recorded which). This chain uses TRBV7-8 with TRBJ1-6; possible D gene TRBD1, 6 bases. CDR3 nucleotides: TGTACCAGCAGCCTACAGGGATCGAATTCACCCCTCCACTTT. Amino acids: CTSSLQGSNSPLHF.